A selection of T cell receptor beta chains follows, all from one sample in a study of CD8 T cells in ankylosing spondylitis. TCRdb reprocessed the 5' RACE reads via MiXCR and lists one record per CDR3 protein. The table lists hundreds of thousands of distinct CDR3 sequences, 10% to 15% of them singletons. Sample: blood, either unsorted or a sorted T cell fraction (not recorded which). All receptors derive from a male donor with ankylosing spondylitis. Each CDR3 is given with its conserved first and last residue. Fields, in order: D gene, J gene, V gene, clone size, CDR3 protein, CDR3 DNA. D genes are given only for firm matches. Not every row has a clone size; where given, it reads once, few, many or a size class.

- | TRBJ1-2 | TRBV29-1 | few | CSVVRARGDGYTF | TGCAGCGTGGTCCGGGCCCGTGGGGATGGCTACACCTTC
TRBD1 | TRBJ1-1 | TRBV9 | few | CASSVARSGGMFEAFF | TGTGCCAGCAGCGTAGCTAGGTCAGGGGGAATGTTTGAAGCTTTCTTT
- | TRBJ2-5 | TRBV28 | - | CASSFYGKTQYF | TGTGCCAGCAGTTTTTACGGGAAGACCCAGTACTTC
- | TRBJ2-5 | TRBV5-1 | - | CASSLEGTETQYF | TGCGCCAGCAGCTTGGAAGGGACAGAGACCCAGTACTTC
- | TRBJ2-5 | TRBV7-6 | - | CASRGPDRETQYF | TGTGCCAGCAGGGGACCCGACCGAGAGACCCAGTACTTC
TRBD1 | TRBJ2-5 | TRBV30 | - | CAWSGDRVETQYF | TGTGCCTGGAGTGGGGACAGGGTTGAGACCCAGTACTTC
- | TRBJ1-1 | TRBV2 | few | CASSEQTVRPSEAFF | TGTGCCAGCAGTGAACAGACAGTTCGTCCTTCTGAAGCTTTCTTT
- | TRBJ2-3 | TRBV20-1 | - | CSSSRAPSGDTQYF | TGCAGCTCCTCTCGGGCACCCAGCGGAGATACGCAGTATTTT
TRBD2 | TRBJ2-3 | TRBV20-1 | many | CSASGAAGGQWTQYF | TGCAGTGCTAGCGGTGCAGCGGGGGGGCAGTGGACGCAGTATTTT
TRBD2 | TRBJ2-7 | TRBV10-3 | many | CATQLTSGRAESYEQYF | TGTGCCACCCAACTTACTAGCGGCAGAGCAGAGTCCTACGAGCAGTACTTC
- | TRBJ1-1 | TRBV20-1 | few | CSAHRGGSTEAFF | TGCAGTGCCCATAGGGGGGGGAGCACTGAAGCTTTCTTT
TRBD1 | TRBJ1-1 | TRBV29-1 | many | CSVAGTGDTEAFF | TGCAGCGTTGCCGGGACAGGGGACACTGAAGCTTTCTTT
- | TRBJ2-6 | TRBV20-1 | - | CSASLPGANVLTF | TGCAGTGCTAGTTTGCCTGGGGCCAACGTCCTGACTTTC
- | TRBJ1-2 | TRBV12-3/TRBV12-4 | many | CASSRRGVNYGYTF | TGTGCCAGCAGTCGTAGGGGCGTTAACTATGGCTACACCTTC
- | TRBJ2-5 | TRBV5-1 | few | CASSGDGNQETQYF | TGCGCCAGCAGCGGGGACGGAAACCAAGAGACCCAGTACTTC
- | TRBJ1-1 | TRBV20-1 | few | CSAMRRNTEAFF | TGCAGTGCTATGAGGAGGAACACTGAAGCTTTCTTT
- | TRBJ2-1 | TRBV20-1 | many | CSARDAGFSYNEQFF | TGCAGTGCTAGAGATGCGGGATTCTCCTACAATGAGCAGTTCTTC
TRBD2 | TRBJ2-7 | TRBV20-1 | - | CSARDAGGDEQYF | TGCAGTGCTAGAGATGCGGGGGGTGACGAGCAGTACTTC
TRBD2 | TRBJ2-1 | TRBV6-2/TRBV6-3 | few | CASRPTSGAYNEQFF | TGTGCCAGCAGGCCGACTAGCGGGGCCTACAATGAGCAGTTCTTC
TRBD1 | TRBJ1-1 | TRBV20-1 | many | CSALIRTGHTEAFF | TGCAGTGCCCTTATACGGACAGGGCACACTGAAGCTTTCTTT
TRBD2 | TRBJ2-3 | TRBV6-1 | few | CASSQTGRGSTDTQYF | TGTGCCAGCAGTCAGACGGGGCGGGGGAGCACAGATACGCAGTATTTT
TRBD1 | TRBJ2-7 | TRBV18 | - | CASSSRDRAHEQYF | TGTGCCAGCTCATCCCGGGACAGGGCCCACGAGCAGTACTTC
TRBD1 | TRBJ1-1 | TRBV5-1 | many | CASQTGDETEAFF | TGCGCCAGCCAGACAGGGGACGAGACTGAAGCTTTCTTT
TRBD2 | TRBJ2-3 | TRBV9 | - | CASSVVGGGAKDTQYF | TGTGCCAGCAGCGTAGTAGGCGGGGGGGCCAAAGATACGCAGTATTTT
TRBD2 | TRBJ2-7 | TRBV10-3 | - | CAIMTSGTYEQYF | TGTGCCATCATGACTAGCGGCACCTACGAGCAGTACTTC
- | TRBJ2-1 | TRBV6-5 | few | CASSYSDSFINEQFF | TGTGCCAGCAGTTACTCCGACAGCTTTATCAATGAGCAGTTCTTC
- | TRBJ1-1 | TRBV20-1 | many | CSAPLLVEAFF | TGCAGTGCCCCCCTTTTAGTCGAAGCTTTCTTT
TRBD1 | TRBJ1-1 | TRBV29-1 | many | CSLRGQGTEAFF | TGCAGCTTGAGGGGACAGGGCACTGAAGCTTTCTTT
- | TRBJ1-6 | TRBV28 | few | CASSPSRGNSPLHF | TGTGCCAGCAGTCCGAGCCGGGGTAATTCACCCCTCCACTTT
- | TRBJ1-1 | TRBV27 | - | CASSLGVARDMNTEAFF | TGTGCCAGCAGTTTAGGGGTGGCAAGGGATATGAACACTGAAGCTTTCTTT
- | TRBJ1-6 | TRBV28 | many | CASRRILGYNSPLHF | TGTGCCAGCCGTCGGATTCTGGGGTACAATTCACCCCTCCACTTT
- | TRBJ2-7 | TRBV12-3/TRBV12-4 | many | CASSLESTVYEQYF | TGTGCCAGCAGTTTAGAATCGACAGTCTACGAGCAGTACTTC
TRBD1 | TRBJ2-7 | TRBV7-2 | - | CASSKQGAEQYF | TGTGCCAGCAGCAAACAGGGGGCCGAGCAGTACTTC
TRBD2 | TRBJ2-5 | TRBV5-6 | - | CASRLSGSGETQYF | TGTGCCAGCAGGTTGAGCGGGAGCGGGGAGACCCAGTACTTC
- | TRBJ2-1 | TRBV28 | many | CASSLGYYNEQFF | TGTGCCAGCAGTTTGGGGTACTACAATGAGCAGTTCTTC
- | TRBJ2-1 | TRBV11-2 | few | CASSSGIGGPYNEQFF | TGTGCCAGCAGCTCGGGCATCGGGGGCCCCTACAATGAGCAGTTCTTC
- | TRBJ1-6 | TRBV20-1 | - | CSARPTGQGNSPLHF | TGCAGTGCTAGACCGACAGGTCAGGGTAATTCACCCCTCCACTTT
- | TRBJ1-5 | TRBV3-1 | - | CASTLFGGGNQPQHF | TGTGCCAGCACCCTTTTTGGCGGTGGCAATCAGCCCCAGCATTTT
- | TRBJ1-4 | TRBV15 | few | CATSSAYEKLFF | TGTGCCACCAGCAGCGCGTATGAAAAACTGTTTTTT
- | TRBJ2-4 | TRBV25-1 | - | CASSEAGSRRNIQYF | TGTGCCAGCAGTGAGGCGGGATCTCGGAGAAACATTCAGTACTTC
TRBD2 | TRBJ2-3 | TRBV4-2 | - | CASSQGAGLAGGGRADTQYF | TGTGCCAGCAGCCAAGGGGCGGGACTAGCGGGAGGAGGGCGTGCAGATACGCAGTATTTT
- | TRBJ2-7 | TRBV6-2/TRBV6-3 | - | CASSPPGRCGEQYF | TGTGCCAGCAGTCCACCGGGCCGGTGTGGCGAGCAGTACTTC
- | TRBJ1-4 | TRBV6-1 | many | CASSEVLAFGKLFF | TGTGCCAGCAGTGAAGTCCTGGCGTTCGGAAAACTGTTTTTT
- | TRBJ2-1 | TRBV20-1 | few | CSATITSYNEQFF | TGCAGTGCTACCATAACTAGCTACAATGAGCAGTTCTTC
- | TRBJ2-5 | TRBV6-1 | few | CASSQQLGGETQYF | TGTGCCAGCAGTCAACAGTTGGGGGGAGAGACCCAGTACTTC
- | TRBJ1-1 | TRBV20-1 | few | CSASRYPRGVYRNTEAFF | TGCAGTGCTAGTCGGTACCCCAGGGGTGTGTATCGGAACACTGAAGCTTTCTTT
- | TRBJ1-2 | TRBV27 | - | CASSFLSGGLGGYTF | TGTGCCAGCAGTTTCCTCTCGGGGGGTTTAGGGGGCTACACCTTC
TRBD1 | TRBJ1-2 | TRBV7-3 | many | CASSFTGVEGYTF | TGTGCCAGCAGCTTCACAGGGGTGGAGGGCTACACCTTC
- | TRBJ2-2 | TRBV28 | many | CASSLWSGGNTGELFF | TGTGCCAGCAGTTTATGGTCAGGCGGGAACACCGGGGAGCTGTTTTTT